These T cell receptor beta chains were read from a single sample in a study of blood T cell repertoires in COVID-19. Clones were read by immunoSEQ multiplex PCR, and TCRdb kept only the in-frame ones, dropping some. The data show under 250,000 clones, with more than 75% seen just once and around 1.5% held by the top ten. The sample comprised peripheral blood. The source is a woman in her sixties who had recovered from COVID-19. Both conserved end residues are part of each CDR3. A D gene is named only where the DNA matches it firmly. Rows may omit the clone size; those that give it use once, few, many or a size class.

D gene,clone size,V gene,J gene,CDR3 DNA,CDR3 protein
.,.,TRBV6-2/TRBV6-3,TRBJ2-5,TGTGCCAGCAGCCCAACCAGGGTGCGAGAGACCCAGTACTTC,CASSPTRVRETQYF
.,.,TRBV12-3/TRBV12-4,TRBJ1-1,TGTGCCAGCACGCGGGACACTGAAGCTTTCTTT,CASTRDTEAFF
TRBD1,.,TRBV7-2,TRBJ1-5,TGTGCCAGCAGCCCCGGGACAGGGGACCAGCCCCAGCATTTT,CASSPGTGDQPQHF
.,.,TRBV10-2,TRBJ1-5,TGCGCCAGCAGTGTAAGCGGGCAAAGGAATCAGCCCCAGCATTTT,CASSVSGQRNQPQHF
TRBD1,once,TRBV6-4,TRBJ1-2,TGTGCCAGCAGTGAGAGGACAGGGCATGGCTACACCTTC,CASSERTGHGYTF
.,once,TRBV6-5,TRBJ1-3,TGTGCCAGCAGTTCCCACGACAGGCAGAACACCATATATTTT,CASSSHDRQNTIYF
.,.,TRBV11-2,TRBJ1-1,TGTGCCAGCAGCCGACAGAGTCCTGAAGCTTTCTTT,CASSRQSPEAFF
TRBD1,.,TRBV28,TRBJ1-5,TGTGCCAGCAGTTTCGGGCAGGGGGGTGGCCAGCCCCAGCATTTT,CASSFGQGGGQPQHF
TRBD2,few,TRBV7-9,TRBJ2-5,TGTGCCAGCCTCTCAGCGGCCGCGGGGGCCCAGTACTTC,CASLSAAAGAQYF
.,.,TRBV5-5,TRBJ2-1,TGTGCCAGCAGCTTCGTCTCTGAGCAGTTCTTC,CASSFVSEQFF
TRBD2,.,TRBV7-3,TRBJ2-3,TGTGCCAGCTCTCTCGGGTTTAGCGGGGGATTTGGAGATACGCAGTATTTT,CASSLGFSGGFGDTQYF
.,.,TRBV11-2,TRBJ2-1,TGTGCCAGCAGCTTACGGGGGTCGGGGAAGGACAATGAGCAGTTCTTC,CASSLRGSGKDNEQFF
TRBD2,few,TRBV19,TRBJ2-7,TGTGCCGGGGGGGTTAGGAGCTCCTACGAGCAGTACTTC,CAGGVRSSYEQYF
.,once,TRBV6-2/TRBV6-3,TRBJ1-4,TGTGCCAGCAGTTACCTTCAGAGGGGGAGTAATGAAAAACTGTTTTTT,CASSYLQRGSNEKLFF
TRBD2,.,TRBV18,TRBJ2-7,TGTGCCAGCTCACCAGGGACTAGCACGTACGAGCAGTACTTC,CASSPGTSTYEQYF
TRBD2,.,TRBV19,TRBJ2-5,TGTGCCAGTAGTTCCCACGCTAGCGGGGGCGGCCAAGAGACCCAGTACTTC,CASSSHASGGGQETQYF
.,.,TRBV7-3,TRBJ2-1,TGTGCCAGCAGCTTTAGCGGCTACAATGAGCAGTTCTTC,CASSFSGYNEQFF
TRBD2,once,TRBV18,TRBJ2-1,TGTGCCAGCTCACCGCCGAGGGGAGCGGGGGGTACCTACAATGAGCAGTTCTTC,CASSPPRGAGGTYNEQFF
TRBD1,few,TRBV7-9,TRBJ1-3,TGTGCCAGCAGCTTATCGACAGGGGGTGGAAACACCATATATTTT,CASSLSTGGGNTIYF